This T cell receptor (beta chain) emerged from a study of cytomegalovirus exposure and HLA in healthy donors. The wider study: Of all 400 or so donors who were genotyped, roughly 81% belonged to the Caucasian-associated ancestry cluster.

PCR involved 60 Vbeta and 13 Jbeta primers. TCRdb keeps only in-frame clones here, not all; method: immunoSEQ multiplex PCR. This sample contains fewer than 150,000 clones. The specimen was PBMCs. The receptor comes from a man aged 18 to 30 in good health and CMV-seronegative.

The CDR3 is CASSESTVYQPQHF. The CDR3 bases are TGTGCCAGCAGTGAATCAACAGTGTATCAGCCCCAGCATTTT. The chain joins TRBV6-1 to TRBJ1-5, with D hard to call. This CDR3 contains 14 residues. Germline V gene data show CDR1 as MNHNS and CDR2 as SASEGT. The ends were cut back, 2 bases at V and 5 bases at J, with 10 bases in the middle.